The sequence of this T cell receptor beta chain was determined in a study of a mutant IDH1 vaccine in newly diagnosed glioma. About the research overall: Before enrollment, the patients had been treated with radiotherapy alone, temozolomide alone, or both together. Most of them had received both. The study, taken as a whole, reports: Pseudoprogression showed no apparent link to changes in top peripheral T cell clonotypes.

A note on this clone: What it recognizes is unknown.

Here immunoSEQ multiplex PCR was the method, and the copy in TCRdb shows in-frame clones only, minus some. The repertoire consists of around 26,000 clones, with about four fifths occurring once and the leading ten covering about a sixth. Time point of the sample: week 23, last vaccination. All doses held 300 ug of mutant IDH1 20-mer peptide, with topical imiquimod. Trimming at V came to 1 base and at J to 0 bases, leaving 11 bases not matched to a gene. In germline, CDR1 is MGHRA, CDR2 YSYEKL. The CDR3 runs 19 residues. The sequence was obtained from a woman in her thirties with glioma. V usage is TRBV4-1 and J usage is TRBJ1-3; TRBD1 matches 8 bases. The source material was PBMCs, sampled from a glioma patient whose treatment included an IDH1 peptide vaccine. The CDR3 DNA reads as TGCGCCAGCAGCCAAGGGGGTGACAGGGGATTTGGCTCTGGAAACACCATATATTTT. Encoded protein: CASSQGGDRGFGSGNTIYF.